Listed below are T cell receptor beta chains from one sample, sequenced in a study of breast tumors, draining lymph nodes, adjacent tissues. TCRdb analysed the multiplex PCR reads with MiXCR anew, one entry per CDR3 protein. Here the sample spans about 180,000 distinct CDR3 sequences, 33% being singletons. Source material: axillary lymph node tissue. The receptors were sampled from a female donor with breast cancer. Some clones in this sample may be carry-over from other donors' samples. Each CDR3 is given with its conserved first and last residue. Each record gives: D gene, clone size, J gene, V gene, CDR3 protein, CDR3 DNA. The D gene is left open where the match is weak. Clone sizes are given selectively: once, few, many, or a class where the clone is expanded.

>-|-|TRBJ1-1|TRBV30
CAWIPKSGQGHTEAFF
TGTGCCTGGATCCCCAAATCGGGGCAGGGACATACTGAAGCTTTCTTT
>-|many|TRBJ2-7|TRBV27
CASSLGPIPYKEQYF
TGTGCCAGCAGTTTGGGGCCTATCCCTTACAAGGAGCAGTACTTC
>-|-|TRBJ2-3|TRBV20-1
CGAFWLAGSRDTQYF
TGCGGTGCTTTTTGGCTGGCGGGGAGCAGAGATACGCAGTATTTT
>TRBD1|-|TRBJ1-4|TRBV9
CASSVADRVGEKLFF
TGTGCCAGCAGCGTCGCGGACAGGGTCGGCGAAAAACTGTTTTTT
>-|many|TRBJ2-7|TRBV2
CASSEALGGVYEQYF
TGTGCCAGCAGTGAAGCGCTGGGGGGAGTCTACGAGCAGTACTTC
>TRBD1|many|TRBJ1-5|TRBV20-1
CSARDFTAGGGNQPQHF
TGCAGTGCTAGAGATTTCACCGCAGGGGGCGGCAATCAGCCCCAGCATTTT
>-|-|TRBJ1-2|TRBV10-2
CASSGANYGYTF
TGCGCCAGCTCCGGGGCTAACTATGGCTACACCTTC
>-|many|TRBJ2-1|TRBV20-1
CSARVISGVSYNEQFF
TGCAGTGCTAGAGTCATTAGCGGAGTCTCCTACAATGAGCAGTTCTTC
>TRBD1|many|TRBJ2-6|TRBV7-8
CASNFRTTGTAFSGANVLTF
TGTGCCAGCAACTTCAGAACAACCGGGACAGCCTTTTCTGGGGCCAACGTCCTGACTTTC
>-|many|TRBJ2-2|TRBV18
CASSPPGTGELFF
TGTGCCAGCTCACCCCCCGGGACCGGGGAGCTGTTTTTT
>-|many|TRBJ2-2|TRBV19
CASSIAGTGELFF
TGTGCCAGTAGTATAGCGGGGACCGGGGAGCTGTTTTTT
>-|many|TRBJ2-7|TRBV10-2
CASRGVGGTSYEQYF
TGCGCCAGCAGGGGGGTCGGCGGGACCTCCTACGAGCAGTACTTC
>-|many|TRBJ2-7|TRBV10-2
CASSVEGVSYEQYF
TGCGCCAGCAGTGTGGAAGGGGTCTCCTACGAGCAGTACTTC
>-|many|TRBJ2-1|TRBV7-9
CASSDGAGTRYNEQFF
TGTGCCAGCAGCGACGGAGCCGGGACGCGCTACAATGAGCAGTTCTTC
>-|few|TRBJ2-1|TRBV7-8
CASSRRDGGYNEQLF
TGTGCCAGCAGCCGCCGGGACGGTGGCTACAATGAGCAGCTCTTC
>-|many|TRBJ1-6|TRBV7-3
CASSFGRRGSPLHF
TGTGCCAGCAGCTTTGGCAGGAGGGGATCACCCCTCCACTTT
>TRBD2|-|TRBJ2-1|TRBV15
CATSRLTSDPINEQFF
TGTGCCACCAGCAGATTGACTAGCGACCCGATCAATGAGCAGTTCTTC
>-|many|TRBJ2-7|TRBV19
CASSIGRGEQYF
TGTGCCAGTAGTATAGGAAGGGGCGAGCAGTACTTC
>TRBD1|many|TRBJ1-6|TRBV7-9
CASSSRDRGMGSPLHF
TGTGCCAGCAGCTCCCGGGACAGGGGTATGGGCTCACCCCTCCACTTT
>-|many|TRBJ2-7|TRBV20-1
CSARDWGMASEQYF
TGCAGTGCTAGAGATTGGGGGATGGCCTCCGAGCAGTACTTC
>-|few|TRBJ1-5|TRBV5-8
CASSKSGAGVVCNQPQHF
TGTGCCAGCAGCAAAAGTGGGGCAGGGGTAGTATGCAATCAGCCCCAGCATTTT
>TRBD1|-|TRBJ1-1|TRBV20-1
CSAGQGFGEAFF
TGCAGTGCTGGACAGGGTTTCGGTGAAGCTTTCTTT
>TRBD2|-|TRBJ2-1|TRBV5-1
CASTRSGGEYNEQFF
TGCGCCAGCACCCGTAGCGGGGGGGAATACAATGAGCAGTTCTTC
>TRBD1|-|TRBJ1-6|TRBV6-5
CASSYKGGQVNSPLHF
TGTGCCAGCAGTTACAAAGGGGGACAGGTCAATTCACCCCTCCACTTT
>-|-|TRBJ2-1|TRBV19
CASNAWTSYNEQFF
TGTGCCAGTAATGCCTGGACGTCCTACAATGAGCAGTTCTTC
>TRBD2|many|TRBJ2-5|TRBV20-1
CSARPGTSGIDQETQYF
TGCAGTGCTAGACCCGGGACTAGCGGGATCGATCAAGAGACCCAGTACTTC
>-|many|TRBJ2-7|TRBV19
CASSTNLANLLRWQYF
TGTGCCAGTAGTACCAACCTAGCGAACCTCCTACGATGGCAGTACTTC
>TRBD1|many|TRBJ1-6|TRBV19
CASKPGQGSNSPLHF
TGTGCCAGTAAACCGGGACAGGGGAGTAATTCACCCCTCCACTTT
>TRBD1|many|TRBJ2-3|TRBV5-1
CASSPGTGDGGTDTQYF
TGCGCCAGCAGCCCGGGGACAGGGGATGGGGGCACAGATACGCAGTATTTT
>TRBD1|many|TRBJ1-2|TRBV3-1
CASGQGGGGYTF
TGTGCCAGCGGTCAGGGGGGTGGTGGCTACACCTTC
>TRBD2|-|TRBJ2-2|TRBV20-1
CSATGTSGELFF
TGCAGTGCTACCGGGACTAGCGGGGAGCTGTTTTTT
>-|few|TRBJ2-2|TRBV11-2
CASSLYIQTTGELFF
TGTGCCAGCAGCTTATATATTCAGACCACCGGGGAGCTGTTTTTT
>TRBD2|many|TRBJ2-3|TRBV3-1
CASSQGTSGGANTDTQYF
TGTGCCAGCAGCCAAGGAACTAGCGGGGGGGCCAACACAGATACGCAGTATTTT
>-|few|TRBJ1-1|TRBV6-5
CASSYGGRANTEAFF
TGTGCCAGCAGTTACGGCGGCAGGGCGAACACTGAAGCTTTCTTT
>-|-|TRBJ1-6|TRBV7-9
CASSSNRAAGNQPLHF
TGTGCCAGCAGCTCCAACAGGGCGGCAGGCAATCAGCCCCTCCACTTT
>-|many|TRBJ1-5|TRBV6-5
CASSPYRNSNQPQHF
TGTGCCAGCAGTCCATACCGGAATAGCAATCAGCCCCAGCATTTT
>-|once|TRBJ1-6|TRBV12-3/TRBV12-4
CASSFLQGGPLHF
TGTGCCAGCAGTTTTTTGCAGGGTGGTCCCCTCCACTTT
>-|many|TRBJ1-5|TRBV7-8
CASSPAQGGNQPQHF
TGTGCCAGCAGCCCCGCCCAGGGAGGGAATCAGCCCCAGCATTTT
>-|-|TRBJ1-4|TRBV10-3
CAISELRGVGRGKLFF
TGTGCCATCAGTGAGTTAAGGGGGGTGGGACGGGGGAAACTGTTTTTT
>TRBD1|-|TRBJ1-1|TRBV6-2/TRBV6-3
CASRRGLFTEAFF
TGTGCCAGCAGAAGGGGGCTCTTCACTGAAGCTTTCTTT
>-|many|TRBJ2-7|TRBV6-4
CASSDGYEQYF
TGTGCCAGCAGTGACGGGTACGAGCAGTACTTC
>TRBD2|many|TRBJ2-5|TRBV19
CASSIIGVSGGQETQSF
TGTGCCAGTAGTATAATTGGGGTGAGCGGGGGCCAAGAGACCCAGTCCTTC
>TRBD1|many|TRBJ2-7|TRBV6-6
CASSHRQGWNEQYF
TGTGCCAGCAGTCACCGACAGGGTTGGAACGAGCAGTACTTC
>-|many|TRBJ2-5|TRBV4-2
CASSVAAGKETQYF
TGTGCCAGCAGCGTAGCGGCAGGGAAGGAGACCCAGTACTTC
>-|many|TRBJ1-5|TRBV19
CASSITGSWGEQPQHF
TGTGCCAGTAGTATTACAGGGAGCTGGGGGGAGCAGCCCCAGCATTTT